Shown below are 14 T cell receptor beta chains from a single sample sequenced in a study of CD8 T cells in Susac syndrome. When the RNA was reverse transcribed, random hexamers were used with an input of roughly 0.45 to 1 ug. Via MiXCR, TCRdb re-called the immunoSEQ multiplex PCR reads, giving one row per CDR3 protein. The table lists 300,000 or so distinct CDR3 sequences, 92% of them singletons. Source material: CD4+ T cells from PBMCs. The receptors derive from a human donor with multiple sclerosis.

The J gene is TRBJ2-3, the V gene TRBV20-1; no definite D call. The CDR3 spans 14 residues. V lost 2 bases and J 4 bases, leaving 13 bases between the germline ends. Germline values: CDR1 DFQATT, CDR2 SNEGSKA (reference sequence). The CDR3 spells CSARRSESADTQYF. CDR3 nucleotide sequence: TGCAGTGCTAGAAGGTCCGAGAGTGCAGATACGCAGTATTTT.

In the case of this clonotype: One end of the junction fails to match germline, which may point to a read error. This chain links TRBV7-2 with TRBJ2-3; D possibly uses TRBD1 or TRBD2 (5 bases each). Germline V CDR1 and CDR2: SGHTA, FQGNSA. The CDR3 has 18 amino acids. The CDR3 loop reads CASNLTGTEMNHTDTQYF. The CDR3 DNA is TGTGCCAGCAACTTAACCGGGACGGAGATGAACCACACAGATACGCAGTATTTT.

This clonotype is a singleton in its sample. The CDR3 nucleotides read TGCAGTGCTAGAGGGGACGGGGTCGGCGGGAGGGCCTCGTACCAAGAGACCCAGTACTTC. Residues: CSARGDGVGGRASYQETQYF. This chain links TRBV20-1 with TRBJ2-5; 9 bases are a match to TRBD2. This CDR3 spans 20 amino acids. V dropped 1 base and J dropped 0; count of bases not matched to a gene: 18. Germline assignment: CDR1 DFQATT and CDR2 SNEGSKA (reference sequence).

The chain employs TRBV3-1 and TRBJ1-6; D remains ambiguous. V gave up 3 bases and J gave up 4 bases, with 13 bases separating them. CDR1 is LGHDT, CDR2 YNNKEL, per germline (reference sequence). The CDR3 has 16 residues. DNA of the CDR3: TGTGCCAGCAGCCAGATGTTGGTGACATATAATTCACCCCTCCACTTT. It is translated as CASSQMLVTYNSPLHF. Full variable domain (remainder filled in from reference TRBV3-1 and TRBJ1-6): DTAVSQTPKYLVTQMGNDKSIKCEQNLGHDTMYWYKQDSKKFLKIMFSYNNKELIINETVPNRFSPKSPDKAHLNLHINSLELGDSAVYFCASSQMLVTYNSPLHFGNGTRLTVT.

This clonotype was counted only a few times. The CDR3 nucleotides read TGCGCCAGCAGCAAAGGTAGGGGTGCCTACGAGCAGTACTTC. This encodes CASSKGRGAYEQYF. The V gene is TRBV5-1, the J gene TRBJ2-7; D is possibly TRBD1 (5 bases). V was trimmed by 4 bases and J by 2 bases, leaving 13 bases between them. The length of the CDR3 is 14 residues. Germline V gene lookup returns CDR1 SGHRS and CDR2 YFSETQ.

The rearrangement joins TRBV4-1 to TRBJ2-5; D unclear. V gave up 0 bases and J gave up 3 bases, with 14 bases separating them. Germline values: CDR1 MGHRA, CDR2 YSYEKL. The CDR3 loop spans 16 amino acids. The CDR3 DNA reads as TGCGCCAGCAGCCAAGATCCCGAGGCCGTAGAAGAGACCCAGTACTTC. Translating it yields CASSQDPEAVEETQYF.

The rearrangement joins TRBV30 to TRBJ2-3; tentative D call: TRBD1 (6 bases). This CDR3 has 13 amino acids. The V end was cut by 2 bases, the J end by 5 bases, with 11 bases between. Per germline, CDR1 GTSNPN and CDR2 SVGIG (reference sequence). The CDR3, as DNA: TGTGCCTGGAGTCAAGGACAGAAAGATACGCAGTATTTT. Protein sequence: CAWSQGQKDTQYF.

This chain joins TRBV3-1 and TRBJ1-2, with a weak D call TRBD1 (5 bases). The CDR3 is 14 residues long. The V gene's germline CDR1 is LGHDT and CDR2 YNNKEL (reference sequence). Trimming shortened V by 0 bases and J by 7 bases, and 12 bases separated the two germline ends. The DNA of the CDR3 is TGTGCCAGCAGCCAAGACCAGAAGGGGATTGGCTACACCTTC. As protein: CASSQDQKGIGYTF.

The CDR3 coding sequence is TGTGCCTGGAGTGTAAAAGAGACCCAGTACTTC. It is translated as CAWSVKETQYF. The chain couples TRBV30 to TRBJ2-5, with D uncertain. V was trimmed by 0 bases and J by 3 bases, leaving 2 bases between them. The CDR3 has 11 residues. Germline V gene data show CDR1 as GTSNPN and CDR2 as SVGIG (reference sequence).

This chain links TRBV19 with TRBJ2-7; tentative D call: TRBD2 (6 bases). V was clipped by 5 bases and J by 3 bases, with 23 bases between them. The germline gives CDR1 LNHDA, CDR2 SQIVND (reference sequence). This CDR3 contains 17 residues. CDR3 DNA sequence: TGTGCCAGTAGTCCTACCAACGGAGGGACTCGAGACTACGAGCAGTACTTC. Translating it yields CASSPTNGGTRDYEQYF. Full variable domain (outside the CDR3, taken from reference TRBV19 and TRBJ2-7): DGGITQSPKYLFRKEGQNVTLSCEQNLNHDAMYWYRQDPGQGLRLIYYSQIVNDFQKGDIAEGYSVSREKKESFPLTVTSAQKNPTAFYLCASSPTNGGTRDYEQYFGPGTRLTVT.

The chain combines TRBV4-3 with TRBJ2-1, with TRBD2 identical over 10 bases. This CDR3 contains 18 residues. The trim removed 4 bases at V and 7 bases at J, leaving 16 bases unmatched. Germline CDR1 and CDR2: LGHNA and YSLEER. The CDR3 bases are TGCGCCAGCAGCCGGTGGAAGGAAAGCGGGAGGGCCGGGAATGAGCAGTTCTTC. This translates into CASSRWKESGRAGNEQFF.

The chain employs TRBV11-2 and TRBJ2-1, with D perhaps being TRBD1 or TRBD2 (5 bases each). The CDR3 is 16 residues long. With 6 bases removed from V and 2 bases from J, the gap between germline ends came to 17 bases. CDR1 and CDR2 from the germline V gene are SGHAT and FQNNGV. As DNA, the CDR3 is TGTGCCAGCAGACCGGGGATGGGACCTACCTACAATGAGCAGTTCTTC. Its protein is CASRPGMGPTYNEQFF. The full variable domain, completed using reference TRBV11-2 and TRBJ2-1, is EAGVAQSPRYKIIEKRQSVAFWCNPISGHATLYWYQQILGQGPKLLIQFQNNGVVDDSQLPKDRFSAERLKGVDSTLKIQPAKLEDSAVYLCASRPGMGPTYNEQFFGPGTRLTVL.

This chain joins TRBV18 and TRBJ2-1, with TRBD2 matching over 11 bases. The CDR3 covers 19 residues. Germline V gene lookup returns CDR1 KGHSH and CDR2 LQKENI. Trimming at V came to 2 bases and at J to 0 bases, leaving 9 bases not matched to a gene. The CDR3 DNA follows: TGTGCCAGCTCACCAATATTACTAGCGGGAGAGAGCTCCTACAATGAGCAGTTCTTC. It yields the protein CASSPILLAGESSYNEQFF.

The chain is built from TRBV7-2 and TRBJ2-3; D is unclear. The CDR3 covers 14 residues. Germline assignment: CDR1 SGHTA and CDR2 FQGNSA. The germline V and J ends were trimmed by 1 base and 8 bases, with 13 bases remaining between them. CDR3 nucleotide sequence: TGTGCCAGCAGCTTAGAATCTCTCCGCGGTACGCAGTATTTT. Its translation is CASSLESLRGTQYF.